The clone carrying this T cell receptor beta chain turned up a few times. Its cognate antigen is unknown. The CDR3 spans 14 residues. Germline V gene data show CDR1 as DFQATT and CDR2 as SNEGSKA (reference sequence). The V segment lost 1 base and the J segment 4 bases; nucleotides outside the gene matches: 4. The sample comes from a study of CD8 T cells in ankylosing spondylitis. Study-wide results and limits: According to the report, clones linked to the disease were significantly enriched in matched synovial fluid samples taken from ankylosing spondylitis patients. Earlier authors reported some of these motif variants in reactive arthritis synovial fluid and blood. Disease-linked clones bore a CD8+ phenotype, appearing relatively rarely in peripheral blood.

Scientists made TCR beta libraries using quantitative 5'-RACE with molecular barcodes. In TCRdb, the 5' RACE reads were re-called with MiXCR into one record per CDR3 protein. Here the sample spans about 310,000 distinct CDR3 sequences, less than 25% being singletons. The sequence was obtained from a female donor with ankylosing spondylitis or in good health (not recorded which). The chain recombines TRBV20-1 with TRBJ2-5, with 9 bases identical to TRBD2. Sample: blood, either unsorted or a sorted T cell fraction (not recorded which). CDR3 in DNA: TGCAGTGCTAGAGTTGTAGCGGGAGCAGAGACCCAGTACTTC. It encodes CSARVVAGAETQYF.